These 19 T cell receptor beta chains were sequenced from one sample in a study of T cells in Graves' hyperthyroidism and ophthalmopathy. From RNA transcripts, TCR beta CDR3 regions were amplified. First-round RT-PCR with HTBI primers amplified the TCR CDR3 region. TCRdb processed the multiplex PCR reads anew with MiXCR; each CDR3 protein has one entry. The profile covers approximately 400,000 distinct CDR3 sequences, with about 15% appearing a single time and 7.7% taken by the ten largest. The sample was blood. These receptor sequences come from a young woman with Graves' hyperthyroidism.

This clonotype was recorded many times. V and J are TRBV12-3 or TRBV12-4 and TRBJ2-3; the D gene is possibly TRBD1 (7 bases). CDR3 length equals 18 residues. Trimming stripped 4 bases from V and 3 bases from J, with 23 bases between. The CDR3 sequence is CASSSFPGGPGGTDTQYF. CDR3 coding DNA: TGTGCCAGCAGTTCCTTCCCCGGTGGGCCAGGGGGGACAGATACGCAGTATTTT.

Concerning this clonotype itself: Since a much larger clone is just one base distant, this may be a read error. DNA for the CDR3: TGTGCCAGCAGTGATGGTGAAAAACTGTTTTTT. Translating gives CASSDGEKLFF. J is TRBJ1-4 and V is TRBV2; the D is unclear. CDR3 size: 11 residues. V was pared by 3 bases and J by 7 bases, with 3 bases between. The germline gives CDR1 SNHLY, CDR2 FYNNEI.

This clonotype was recorded at least ten times. The chain uses TRBV5-1 and TRBJ2-1; D ambiguous. Trimming left V 1 base short and J 5 bases short, with 10 bases between. Germline loops: CDR1 SGHRS, CDR2 YFSETQ. This CDR3 has 14 residues. The CDR3 sequence: CASSLQRRDNEQFF. In DNA form, the CDR3 reads TGCGCCAGCAGCTTGCAAAGAAGGGACAATGAGCAGTTCTTC.

The chain employs TRBV20-1 and TRBJ2-5, with D possibly being TRBD2 (5 bases). The V gene's germline CDR1 is DFQATT and CDR2 SNEGSKA (reference sequence). The CDR3 covers 14 residues. Trimming took off 0 bases at V and 5 bases at J, with 13 bases between the two ends. This CDR3 reads CSARDGTRGETQYF. CDR3 coding DNA: TGCAGTGCTAGAGATGGAACTCGCGGGGAGACCCAGTACTTC.

At least ten counts were recorded for this clonotype. This sequence joins TRBV2 and TRBJ1-1; D remains ambiguous. The germline V and J ends were trimmed by 7 bases and 0 bases, with 9 bases remaining between them. CDR1 is SNHLY and CDR2 is FYNNEI in the germline V gene. The CDR3 extends over 13 amino acids. DNA of the CDR3: TGTGCCAGCATAACGGTGATGAACACTGAAGCTTTCTTT. This sequence encodes CASITVMNTEAFF.

Many counts were recorded for this clonotype. The chain is built from TRBV11-2 and TRBJ2-5; D perhaps matches TRBD1 (6 bases). Trimming shortened V by 5 bases and J by 4 bases, and 14 bases separated the two germline ends. Germline V gene lookup returns CDR1 SGHAT and CDR2 FQNNGV. The CDR3 covers 14 residues. CDR3 protein: CASSRDGRGETQYF. The DNA of the CDR3 is TGTGCCAGCAGCCGCGATGGCAGGGGAGAGACCCAGTACTTC.

This clonotype was detected many times. The rearrangement links TRBV30 to TRBJ2-1; 8 bases fit TRBD2. In germline, CDR1 is GTSNPN, CDR2 SVGIG (reference sequence). The CDR3 runs 14 residues. The junction had 9 bases not matched to a gene; V was cut back by 5 bases and J by 6 bases. Here the CDR3 reads CAWAGTRDVNEQFF. The CDR3 DNA reads as TGTGCCTGGGCCGGGACTAGAGATGTCAATGAGCAGTTCTTC.

This clonotype was observed at least ten times. The gene calls are TRBV3-1 and TRBJ1-6; D is unclear. V was cut by 7 bases and J by 7 bases, with 8 bases left in between. This CDR3 is built from 12 residues. Germline-derived CDR1 and CDR2 are LGHDT and YNNKEL (reference sequence). The CDR3, as DNA: TGTGCCAGCAATCGCGCAAATTCACCCCTCCACTTT. It translates to CASNRANSPLHF.

In this sample, this clonotype turned up a few times. V is TRBV24-1 and J is TRBJ2-1, with D perhaps TRBD2 (6 bases). This CDR3 region has 14 residues. The V gene's germline CDR1 is KGHDR and CDR2 SFDVKD. Trimming left V 5 bases short and J 5 bases short, with 12 bases between. This CDR3 reads CATSAAGRNNEQFF. In DNA, the CDR3 is TGTGCCACCAGTGCGGCAGGGAGGAACAATGAGCAGTTCTTC.

In this sample, this clonotype turned up many times. This chain connects TRBV6-2 or TRBV6-3 to TRBJ2-3, with 11 bases aligning to TRBD2. The germline CDR1 and CDR2 sequences are MNHEY and SVGEGT. The ends lost 2 bases at V and 2 bases at J; junction bases unmatched: 9. This CDR3 spans 18 amino acids. The CDR3 loop reads CASSYPPLAGGNTDTQYF. CDR3 nucleotide sequence: TGTGCCAGCAGTTACCCGCCCCTAGCGGGAGGAAACACAGATACGCAGTATTTT.

The CDR3 protein is CASLPATYGANVLTF. CDR3 DNA sequence: TGTGCCAGCTTGCCCGCTACTTATGGGGCCAACGTCCTGACTTTC. This chain connects TRBV18 to TRBJ2-6; D is unresolved. The germline V gene encodes CDR1 KGHSH and CDR2 LQKENI. The CDR3 sequence is 15 residues long. Trimming removed 7 bases from V and 3 bases from J, with 13 bases in between.

The chain carries TRBV30 and TRBJ1-6, with 10 bases aligning to TRBD1. Trimming removed 5 bases from V and 10 bases from J; junction bases left unmatched: 14. Germline V lookup: CDR1 GTSNPN, CDR2 SVGIG (reference sequence). The CDR3 sequence is 16 residues long. The CDR3 DNA reads TGTGCCTGGTATACTCACGGGACAGGGGCTGGATCACCCCTCCACTTT. Its translation is CAWYTHGTGAGSPLHF.

This clonotype turned up a few times. The V gene is TRBV12-3 or TRBV12-4, the J gene TRBJ1-5; 7 positions agree with TRBD1. Germline trimming cut 6 bases from V and 2 bases from J; bases unmatched to any gene: 10. The CDR3 sequence is 16 residues long. This chain's CDR3 is CASRLQGPLGNQPQHF. The CDR3 DNA reads as TGTGCCAGCAGACTACAGGGGCCCCTCGGCAATCAGCCCCAGCATTTT.

This clonotype was recorded at least ten times. The chain recombines TRBV24-1 with TRBJ2-3, with a possible D match to TRBD2 (5 bases). In germline, CDR1 is KGHDR, CDR2 SFDVKD. V was shortened by 5 bases and J by 6 bases, with 8 bases between the two germline ends. The CDR3 extends over 12 amino acids. CDR3 coding DNA: TGTGCCACCAGTGGGGAGTGGGATACGCAGTATTTT. This translates into CATSGEWDTQYF.

This clonotype was observed many times. DNA for the CDR3: TGCAGTGCTAGACCCCTGACGGGAGCGACTGAAGCTTTCTTT. Residues: CSARPLTGATEAFF. The rearrangement uses TRBV20-1 and TRBJ1-1; no clear D. CDR3 size: 14 residues. Germline CDR1 DFQATT, CDR2 SNEGSKA (reference sequence). Trimming pared 2 bases from V and 5 bases from J, leaving 15 bases between.

The V and J genes are TRBV12-3 or TRBV12-4 and TRBJ2-1, with 10 bases matching TRBD2. CDR3 length: 19 residues. With 7 bases clipped from V and 0 bases from J, the junction kept 15 bases outside the gene matches. CDR3 loop: CASTTYGTSGTYSYNEQFF. The CDR3 DNA reads TGTGCCAGCACAACTTATGGTACTAGCGGGACGTACTCCTACAATGAGCAGTTCTTC.

The chain uses TRBV4-1 and TRBJ2-4; tentative D call: TRBD1 (6 bases). Germline CDR1 and CDR2: MGHRA and YSYEKL. V gave up 3 bases and J gave up 4 bases, with 16 bases separating them. This CDR3 spans 16 amino acids. CDR3 loop: CASSQAAGTQKNIQYF. The DNA of the CDR3 is TGCGCCAGCAGCCAGGCTGCCGGGACACAAAAAAACATTCAGTACTTC.

At least ten counts were recorded for this clonotype. The rearrangement joins TRBV18 to TRBJ2-1, with D uncertain. CDR1 is KGHSH, CDR2 LQKENI, per germline. Trimming took 5 bases from V and 4 from J, leaving 15 bases between them. The CDR3 is 15 residues long. Here the CDR3 DNA reads TGTGCCAGCTCATCCTACTGGTCTGGGTACAATGAGCAGTTCTTC. Protein product: CASSSYWSGYNEQFF.

This clonotype was found a few times. Given a much more abundant clone one base away, this may be a read error. The chain links TRBV27 to TRBJ2-7; D is unresolved. Germline lookup yields CDR1 MNHEY and CDR2 SMNVEV (reference sequence). CDR3 length equals 16 residues. V lost 8 bases to trimming and J lost 6 bases, with 26 bases between them. DNA for the CDR3: TGTGCCAGCGGGCAGGAAAGGGTCCTTAAGGCCTGCGAGCAGTACTTC. It encodes CASGQERVLKACEQYF.